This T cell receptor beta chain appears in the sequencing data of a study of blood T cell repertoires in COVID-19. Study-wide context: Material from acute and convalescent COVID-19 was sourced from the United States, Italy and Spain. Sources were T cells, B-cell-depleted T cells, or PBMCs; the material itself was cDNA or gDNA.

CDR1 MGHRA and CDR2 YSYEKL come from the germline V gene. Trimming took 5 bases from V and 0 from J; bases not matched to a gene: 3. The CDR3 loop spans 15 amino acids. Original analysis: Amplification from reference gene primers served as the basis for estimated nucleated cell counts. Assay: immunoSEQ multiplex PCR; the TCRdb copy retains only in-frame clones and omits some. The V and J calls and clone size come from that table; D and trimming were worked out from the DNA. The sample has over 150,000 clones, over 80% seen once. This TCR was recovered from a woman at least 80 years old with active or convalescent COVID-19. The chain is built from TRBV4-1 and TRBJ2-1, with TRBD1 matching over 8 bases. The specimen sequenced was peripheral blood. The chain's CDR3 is CASSNQGASYNEQFF. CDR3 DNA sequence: TGCGCCAGCAGCAACCAGGGGGCCTCCTACAATGAGCAGTTCTTC.